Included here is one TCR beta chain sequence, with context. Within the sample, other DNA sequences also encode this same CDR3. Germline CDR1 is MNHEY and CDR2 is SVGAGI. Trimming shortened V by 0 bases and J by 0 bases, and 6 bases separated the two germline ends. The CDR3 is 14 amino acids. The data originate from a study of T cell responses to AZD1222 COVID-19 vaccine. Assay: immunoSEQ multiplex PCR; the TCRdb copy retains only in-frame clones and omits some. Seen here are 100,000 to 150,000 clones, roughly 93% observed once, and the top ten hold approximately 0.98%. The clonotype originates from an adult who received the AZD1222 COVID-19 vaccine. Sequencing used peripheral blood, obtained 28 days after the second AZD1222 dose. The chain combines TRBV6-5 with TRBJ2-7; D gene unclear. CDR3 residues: CASSYSRSSYEQYF. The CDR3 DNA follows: TGTGCCAGCAGTTACTCCAGGAGCTCCTACGAGCAGTACTTC.